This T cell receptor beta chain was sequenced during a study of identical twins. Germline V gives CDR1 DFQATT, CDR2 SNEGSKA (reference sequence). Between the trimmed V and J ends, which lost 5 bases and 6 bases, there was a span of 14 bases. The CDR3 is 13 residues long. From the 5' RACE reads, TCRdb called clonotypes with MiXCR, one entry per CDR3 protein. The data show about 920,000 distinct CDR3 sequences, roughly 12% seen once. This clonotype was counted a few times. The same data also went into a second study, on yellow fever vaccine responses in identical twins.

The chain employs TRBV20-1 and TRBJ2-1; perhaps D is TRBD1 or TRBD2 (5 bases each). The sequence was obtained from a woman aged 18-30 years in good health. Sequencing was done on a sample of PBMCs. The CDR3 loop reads CSAPQTGGNEQFF. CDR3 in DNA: TGCAGTGCTCCGCAGACTGGGGGCAATGAGCAGTTCTTC.